The T cell receptor beta chain under discussion was sequenced for a study of identical twins' blood T cells. Study-wide context: About 6 alpha and six beta libraries together yielded about 52 million reads.

From germline, CDR1 is WSHSY and CDR2 SAAADI. The CDR3 runs to 13 residues. With 8 bases removed from V and 6 bases from J, the gap between germline ends came to 13 bases. TCR cDNA libraries were made from RNA using a previously described, modified protocol. TCRdb called the 5' RACE reads again in MiXCR, with one record for every CDR3 protein. The sample records around 380,000 distinct CDR3 sequences, over 25% being singletons. This clonotype came up many times. Its antigen remains unknown. Study-level points and caveats: Twins shared more top CDR3 clonotypes than unrelated donors did.

Six healthy women, forming three identical twin pairs, donated samples. The TCR originated in a woman between 18 and 50 years old in good health. V and J are TRBV10-2 and TRBJ1-4, with D perhaps TRBD1 (6 bases). What was sequenced was PBMCs. CDR3 region: CASSGQTYEKLFF. The CDR3 DNA is TGCGCCAGCTCCGGACAGACTTATGAAAAACTGTTTTTT.